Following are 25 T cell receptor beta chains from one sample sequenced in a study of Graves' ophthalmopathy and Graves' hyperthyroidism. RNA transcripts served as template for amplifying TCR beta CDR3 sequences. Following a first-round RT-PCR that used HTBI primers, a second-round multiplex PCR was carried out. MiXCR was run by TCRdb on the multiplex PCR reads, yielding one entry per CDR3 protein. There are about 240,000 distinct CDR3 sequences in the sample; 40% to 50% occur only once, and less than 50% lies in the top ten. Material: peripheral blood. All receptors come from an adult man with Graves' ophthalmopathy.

The CDR3 loop reads CASSHSPLAGGLEQYF. In nucleotides, the CDR3 is TGTGCCAGCAGCCACAGCCCACTAGCGGGAGGCCTCGAGCAGTACTTC. The J gene is TRBJ2-7, the V gene TRBV5-4; 12 bases map to TRBD2. Germline CDR1 SGHNT, CDR2 YYREEE (reference sequence). Trimming removed 4 bases from V and 6 bases from J; junction bases left unmatched: 11. The CDR3 sequence is 16 residues long.

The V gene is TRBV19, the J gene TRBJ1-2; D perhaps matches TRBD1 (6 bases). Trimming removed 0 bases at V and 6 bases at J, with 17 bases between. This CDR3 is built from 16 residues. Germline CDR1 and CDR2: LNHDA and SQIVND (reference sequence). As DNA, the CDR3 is TGTGCCAGTAGTATAGATATCTACAGGGACCCTGATGGCTACACCTTC. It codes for CASSIDIYRDPDGYTF.

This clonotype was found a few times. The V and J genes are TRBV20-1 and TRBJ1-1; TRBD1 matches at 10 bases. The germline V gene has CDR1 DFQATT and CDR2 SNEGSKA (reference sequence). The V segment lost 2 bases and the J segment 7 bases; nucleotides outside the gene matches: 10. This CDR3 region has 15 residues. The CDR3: CSARPRTGGAIEAFF. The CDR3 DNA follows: TGCAGTGCTAGACCACGGACAGGGGGAGCGATTGAAGCTTTCTTT.

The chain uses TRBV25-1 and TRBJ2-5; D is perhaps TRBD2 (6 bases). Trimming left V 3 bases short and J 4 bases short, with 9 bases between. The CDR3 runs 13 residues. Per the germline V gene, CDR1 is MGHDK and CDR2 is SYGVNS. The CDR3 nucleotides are TGTGCCAGCAGTGACGGGGGAATAGAGACCCAGTACTTC. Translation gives CASSDGGIETQYF.

The DNA of the CDR3 is TGTGCCAGCAGCCCCGAATGGGGGGAGAAGAACACTGAAGCTTTCTTT. This encodes CASSPEWGEKNTEAFF. This sequence joins TRBV11-2 and TRBJ1-1; D possibly corresponds to TRBD1 (5 bases). V was cut by 5 bases and J by 1 base, with 17 bases left in between. This CDR3 contains 16 residues. Looked up from germline, CDR1 is SGHAT and CDR2 is FQNNGV. The full variable domain, completed using reference TRBV11-2 and TRBJ1-1, is EAGVAQSPRYKIIEKRQSVAFWCNPISGHATLYWYQQILGQGPKLLIQFQNNGVVDDSQLPKDRFSAERLKGVDSTLKIQPAKLEDSAVYLCASSPEWGEKNTEAFFGQGTRLTVV.

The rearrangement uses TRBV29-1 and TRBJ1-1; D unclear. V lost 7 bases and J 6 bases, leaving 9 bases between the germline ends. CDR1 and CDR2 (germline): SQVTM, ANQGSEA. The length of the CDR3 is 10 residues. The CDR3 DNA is TGCAGCGCCGGAATGGCTGAAGCTTTCTTT. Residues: CSAGMAEAFF.

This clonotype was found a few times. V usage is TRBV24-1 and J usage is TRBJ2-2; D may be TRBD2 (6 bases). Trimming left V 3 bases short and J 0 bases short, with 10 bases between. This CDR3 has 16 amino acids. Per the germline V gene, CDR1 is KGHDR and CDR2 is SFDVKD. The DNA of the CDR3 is TGTGCCACCAGTGATCCGGGACTCTCGAACACCGGGGAGCTGTTTTTT. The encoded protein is CATSDPGLSNTGELFF.

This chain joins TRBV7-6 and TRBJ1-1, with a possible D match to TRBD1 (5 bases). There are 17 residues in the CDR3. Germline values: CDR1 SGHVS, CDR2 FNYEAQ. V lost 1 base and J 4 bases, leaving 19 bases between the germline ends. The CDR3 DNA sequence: TGTGCCAGCAGCTTAGACGTAGCTGGCGGAGGGGCCACTGAAGCTTTCTTT. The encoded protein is CASSLDVAGGGATEAFF.

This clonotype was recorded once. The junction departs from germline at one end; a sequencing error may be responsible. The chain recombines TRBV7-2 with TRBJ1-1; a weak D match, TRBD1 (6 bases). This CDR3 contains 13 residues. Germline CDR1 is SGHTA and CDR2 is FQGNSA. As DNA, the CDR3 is TGTGTCAGCAGCTCGGGACAAACTGATGAAGCTTTCTTT. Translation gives CVSSSGQTDEAFF.

The CDR3 bases are TGTGCCAGCAGCCAAGATCAGGGGATAAGGTCTGGAAACACCATATATTTT. This gives the protein CASSQDQGIRSGNTIYF. This sequence joins TRBV14 and TRBJ1-3, with D perhaps TRBD1 (6 bases). Trimming shortened V by 0 bases and J by 1 base, and 13 bases separated the two germline ends. Germline V gene lookup returns CDR1 SGHDN and CDR2 FVKESK. The CDR3 is made up of 17 amino acids. Full variable domain (missing parts from reference TRBV14 and TRBJ1-3): EAGVTQFPSHSVIEKGQTVTLRCDPISGHDNLYWYRRVMGKEIKFLLHFVKESKQDESGMPNNRFLAERTGGTYSTLKVQPAELEDSGVYFCASSQDQGIRSGNTIYFGEGSWLTVV.

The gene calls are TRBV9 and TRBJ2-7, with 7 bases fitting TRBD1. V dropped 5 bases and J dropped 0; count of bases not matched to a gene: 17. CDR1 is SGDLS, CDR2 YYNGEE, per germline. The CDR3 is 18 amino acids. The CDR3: CASSESSRDSETSYEQYF. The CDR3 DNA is TGTGCCAGCAGTGAATCGTCCCGGGACAGCGAAACCTCCTACGAGCAGTACTTC.

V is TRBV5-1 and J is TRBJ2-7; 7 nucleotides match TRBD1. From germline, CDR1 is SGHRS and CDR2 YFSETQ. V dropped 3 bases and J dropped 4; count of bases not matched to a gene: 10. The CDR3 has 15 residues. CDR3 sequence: CASSYTGVRAYEQYF. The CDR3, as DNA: TGCGCCAGCAGCTACACAGGGGTACGCGCATACGAGCAGTACTTC.

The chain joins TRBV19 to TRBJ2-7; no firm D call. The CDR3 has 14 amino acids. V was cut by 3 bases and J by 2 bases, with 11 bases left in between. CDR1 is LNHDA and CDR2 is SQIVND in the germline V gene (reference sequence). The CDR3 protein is CASSIIGGAYEQYF. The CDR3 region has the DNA TGTGCCAGTAGTATTATCGGCGGAGCCTACGAGCAGTACTTC.

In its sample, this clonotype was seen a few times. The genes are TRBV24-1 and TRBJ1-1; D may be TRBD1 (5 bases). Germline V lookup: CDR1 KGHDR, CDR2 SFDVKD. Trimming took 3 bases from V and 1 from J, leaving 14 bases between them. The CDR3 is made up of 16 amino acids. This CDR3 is CATSDPAKGQNTEAFF. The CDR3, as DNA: TGTGCCACCAGTGATCCAGCTAAGGGGCAGAACACTGAAGCTTTCTTT.

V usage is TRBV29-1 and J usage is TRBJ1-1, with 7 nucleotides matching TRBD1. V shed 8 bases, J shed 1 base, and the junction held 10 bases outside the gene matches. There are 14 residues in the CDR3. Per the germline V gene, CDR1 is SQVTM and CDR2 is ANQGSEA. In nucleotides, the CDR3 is TGCAGCAGTTCGAGGGGGCGGGGGAACACTGAAGCTTTCTTT. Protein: CSSSRGRGNTEAFF.

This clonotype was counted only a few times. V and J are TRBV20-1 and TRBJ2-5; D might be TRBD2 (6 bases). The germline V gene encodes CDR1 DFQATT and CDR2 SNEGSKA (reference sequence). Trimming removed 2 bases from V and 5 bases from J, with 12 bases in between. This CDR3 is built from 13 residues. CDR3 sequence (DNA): TGCAGTGCTAGATGGGGGGAAAGCGAGACCCAGTACTTC. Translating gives CSARWGESETQYF.

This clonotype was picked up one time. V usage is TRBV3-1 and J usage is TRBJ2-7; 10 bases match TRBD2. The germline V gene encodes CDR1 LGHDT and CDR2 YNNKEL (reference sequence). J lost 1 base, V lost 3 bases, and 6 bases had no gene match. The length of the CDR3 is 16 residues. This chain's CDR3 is CASSHFSGRSSYEQYF. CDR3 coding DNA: TGTGCCAGCAGCCACTTTAGCGGGAGGTCTTCCTACGAGCAGTACTTC.

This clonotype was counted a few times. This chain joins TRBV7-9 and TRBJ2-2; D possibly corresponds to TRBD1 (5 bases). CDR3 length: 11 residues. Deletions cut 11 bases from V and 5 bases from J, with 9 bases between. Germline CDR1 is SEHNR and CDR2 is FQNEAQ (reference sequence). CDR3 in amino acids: CADRRTGELFF. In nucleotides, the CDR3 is TGTGCCGACAGACGAACCGGGGAGCTGTTTTTT.

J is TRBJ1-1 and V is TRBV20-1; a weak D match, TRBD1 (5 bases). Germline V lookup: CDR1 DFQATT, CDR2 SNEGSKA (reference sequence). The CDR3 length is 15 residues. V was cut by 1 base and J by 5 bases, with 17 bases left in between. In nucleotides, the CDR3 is TGCAGTGCTAGAGCCCTTGGAAGGGGTGAGACTGAAGCTTTCTTT. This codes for CSARALGRGETEAFF.

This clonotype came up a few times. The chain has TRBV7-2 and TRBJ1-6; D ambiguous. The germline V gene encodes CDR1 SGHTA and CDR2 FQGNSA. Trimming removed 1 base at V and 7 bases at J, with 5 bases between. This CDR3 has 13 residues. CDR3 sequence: CASSLDPNSPLHF. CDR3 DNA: TGTGCCAGCAGCTTAGATCCAAATTCACCCCTCCACTTT.

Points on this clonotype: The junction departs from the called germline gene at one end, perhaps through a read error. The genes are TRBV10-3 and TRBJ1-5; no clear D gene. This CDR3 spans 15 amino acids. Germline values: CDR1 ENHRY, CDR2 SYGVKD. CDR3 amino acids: CAISESRSTQETQHF. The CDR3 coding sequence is TGCGCCATCAGTGAGTCGCGGAGTACTCAAGAGACCCAGCATTTT.

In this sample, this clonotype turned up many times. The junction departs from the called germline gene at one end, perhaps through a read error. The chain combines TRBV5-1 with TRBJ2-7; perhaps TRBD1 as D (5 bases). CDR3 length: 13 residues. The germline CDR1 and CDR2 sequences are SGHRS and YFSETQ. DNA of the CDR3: TGTGCCAGCAGCTTAGCAGGGTCCTACGAGCAGTACTTC. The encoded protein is CASSLAGSYEQYF.

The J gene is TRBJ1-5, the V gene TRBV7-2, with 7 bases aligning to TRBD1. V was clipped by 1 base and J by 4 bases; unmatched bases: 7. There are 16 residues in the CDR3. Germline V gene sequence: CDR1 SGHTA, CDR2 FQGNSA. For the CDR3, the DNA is TGTGCCAGCAGCTTAGTAAAGCAGGGGGGGAATCAGCCCCAGCATTTT. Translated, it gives CASSLVKQGGNQPQHF.

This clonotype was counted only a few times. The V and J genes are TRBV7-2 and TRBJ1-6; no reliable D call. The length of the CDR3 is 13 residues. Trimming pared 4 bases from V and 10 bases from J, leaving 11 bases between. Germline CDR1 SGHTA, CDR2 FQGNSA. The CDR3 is CASSSGQGSPLHF. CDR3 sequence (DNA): TGTGCCAGCAGCTCGGGTCAAGGATCACCCCTCCACTTT.

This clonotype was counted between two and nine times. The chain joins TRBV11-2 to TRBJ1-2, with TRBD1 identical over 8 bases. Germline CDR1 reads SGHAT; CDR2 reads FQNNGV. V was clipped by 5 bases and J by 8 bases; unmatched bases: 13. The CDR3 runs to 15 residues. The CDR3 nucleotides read TGTGCCAGCAGCACTGACCAAGGACAGGGAAGAGGCTACACCTTC. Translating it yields CASSTDQGQGRGYTF.